This is a list of T cell receptor beta chains from one sample in a study of human T cells and chemical hapten exposure. TCRdb called the RACE reads again in MiXCR, with one record for every CDR3 protein. The table has about 110,000 distinct CDR3 sequences, roughly a tenth seen once. This specimen was whole blood, taken in connection with sensitization to the hapten diphenylcyclopropenone (DPC). The receptors originated from a woman in her thirties or forties with alopecia areata. Some clones in this sample may be carry-over from other donors' samples. CDR3s include the opening cysteine and the closing phenylalanine or tryptophan. The order of the fields is J gene, V gene, clone size, D gene, CDR3 DNA, CDR3 protein. A D gene is named only where the DNA matches it firmly. Clone size is not always given. Where it is, it says once, few, many or a class for expanded clones.

J gene: TRBJ1-5
V gene: TRBV19
clone size: many
D gene: .
CDR3 DNA: TGTGCCAGTAGTATTAGCTCAGGGCCCCGTTATAGCAATCAGCCCCAGCATTTT
CDR3 protein: CASSISSGPRYSNQPQHF

J gene: TRBJ2-5
V gene: TRBV4-3
clone size: few
D gene: TRBD1
CDR3 DNA: TGCGCCAGCAGCCCGGCCGAGGGGGCGGAAGAGACCCAGTACTTC
CDR3 protein: CASSPAEGAEETQYF

J gene: TRBJ2-2
V gene: TRBV11-2
clone size: .
D gene: .
CDR3 DNA: TGTGCCAGCAGCTTACGGCGTTTCAAGGTTGGCGGGGAGCTGTTTTTT
CDR3 protein: CASSLRRFKVGGELFF

J gene: TRBJ2-7
V gene: TRBV7-2
clone size: many
D gene: TRBD1
CDR3 DNA: TGTGCCAGCAGCCAAGGGGGACAGGGGTCTTACGAGCAGTACTTC
CDR3 protein: CASSQGGQGSYEQYF

J gene: TRBJ2-3
V gene: TRBV7-9
clone size: .
D gene: .
CDR3 DNA: TGTGCCAGCAGCTTAGCCTTCGCTCCCACAGATACGCAGTATTTT
CDR3 protein: CASSLAFAPTDTQYF

J gene: TRBJ1-4
V gene: TRBV28
clone size: .
D gene: .
CDR3 DNA: TGTGCCAGCAATTGGGGGGGCGATGAAAAACTGTTTTTT
CDR3 protein: CASNWGGDEKLFF

J gene: TRBJ1-4
V gene: TRBV6-1
clone size: few
D gene: .
CDR3 DNA: TGTGCCAGCAGTGAAAGGAATGAAAAACTGTTTTTT
CDR3 protein: CASSERNEKLFF

J gene: TRBJ1-1
V gene: TRBV7-3
clone size: many
D gene: TRBD1
CDR3 DNA: TGTGCCAGCAGCTTACAGGGGGGCCCCTCGAACACTGAAGCTTTCTTT
CDR3 protein: CASSLQGGPSNTEAFF

J gene: TRBJ1-1
V gene: TRBV11-2
clone size: many
D gene: .
CDR3 DNA: TGTGCCAGCAGCTTAAGTGAAATGGAAGCTTTCTTT
CDR3 protein: CASSLSEMEAFF

J gene: TRBJ2-7
V gene: TRBV6-2/TRBV6-3
clone size: few
D gene: .
CDR3 DNA: TGTGCCAGCAGCCCTGGACAGTTGACCTACGAGCAGTACTTC
CDR3 protein: CASSPGQLTYEQYF

J gene: TRBJ1-2
V gene: TRBV6-5
clone size: few
D gene: TRBD1
CDR3 DNA: TGTGCCAGCAAGACGACAGGGACACGCGGCTACACCTTC
CDR3 protein: CASKTTGTRGYTF

J gene: TRBJ2-1
V gene: TRBV4-1
clone size: few
D gene: .
CDR3 DNA: TGCGCCAGCAGCCAATCTTGGGGGCGGAATGAGCAGTTCTTC
CDR3 protein: CASSQSWGRNEQFF

J gene: TRBJ2-4
V gene: TRBV7-9
clone size: few
D gene: TRBD1
CDR3 DNA: TGTGCCAGCAGCTTGGGGACAGACAGAGCCAAAAACATTCAGTACTTC
CDR3 protein: CASSLGTDRAKNIQYF

J gene: TRBJ1-1
V gene: TRBV4-2
clone size: .
D gene: .
CDR3 DNA: TGTGCCAGCAGCCAAGAGGGAGGGAGTGCTGAAGCTTTCTTT
CDR3 protein: CASSQEGGSAEAFF

J gene: TRBJ1-1
V gene: TRBV29-1
clone size: many
D gene: TRBD1
CDR3 DNA: TGCAGCGTTCCGGGACAGGGGGCGATTGAAGCTTTCTTT
CDR3 protein: CSVPGQGAIEAFF

J gene: TRBJ2-1
V gene: TRBV19
clone size: many
D gene: TRBD2
CDR3 DNA: TGTGCCAGTAGTGGGACTAGCGGGGGGGACTACAATGAGCAGTTCTTC
CDR3 protein: CASSGTSGGDYNEQFF

J gene: TRBJ2-7
V gene: TRBV12-3/TRBV12-4
clone size: .
D gene: .
CDR3 DNA: TGTGCCAGCACCCCGGGGGGCCCCTACGAGCAGTACTTC
CDR3 protein: CASTPGGPYEQYF

J gene: TRBJ1-3
V gene: TRBV3-1
clone size: many
D gene: .
CDR3 DNA: TGTGCCAGCAGCCAAACGCCAGACACCATATATTTT
CDR3 protein: CASSQTPDTIYF

J gene: TRBJ1-2
V gene: TRBV18
clone size: .
D gene: .
CDR3 DNA: TGTGCCAGCTCACCACCGACAGTCTATGGCTACACCTTC
CDR3 protein: CASSPPTVYGYTF

J gene: TRBJ2-7
V gene: TRBV7-9
clone size: .
D gene: .
CDR3 DNA: TGTGCCAGCAGCTTTTCTGACCGGGATATCGGCCACGAGCAGTACTTC
CDR3 protein: CASSFSDRDIGHEQYF

J gene: TRBJ1-1
V gene: TRBV20-1
clone size: few
D gene: .
CDR3 DNA: TGCAGTGCTCCACTTGGCACTGAAGCTTTCTTT
CDR3 protein: CSAPLGTEAFF

J gene: TRBJ2-4
V gene: TRBV5-1
clone size: few
D gene: .
CDR3 DNA: TGCGCCAGCAGCTTGGAAGCAGGGTCCAAAAACATTCAGTACTTC
CDR3 protein: CASSLEAGSKNIQYF

J gene: TRBJ1-4
V gene: TRBV19
clone size: many
D gene: .
CDR3 DNA: TGTGCCAGTACTTCGTCGAGATTCGGTGAAAAACTGTTTTTT
CDR3 protein: CASTSSRFGEKLFF

J gene: TRBJ2-6
V gene: TRBV7-9
clone size: many
D gene: .
CDR3 DNA: TGTGCCAGCAGCTTTGCCGGGTCCCGTTCAATCTCTGGGGCCAACGTCCTGACTTTC
CDR3 protein: CASSFAGSRSISGANVLTF

J gene: TRBJ2-7
V gene: TRBV18
clone size: many
D gene: .
CDR3 DNA: TGTGCCAGCTCACTGGTGGAGGAGGAGCAGTACTTC
CDR3 protein: CASSLVEEEQYF

J gene: TRBJ1-1
V gene: TRBV7-2
clone size: many
D gene: .
CDR3 DNA: TGTGCCAGCAGCTCCCTCCCTGGAGCTTTCTTT
CDR3 protein: CASSSLPGAFF

J gene: TRBJ2-2
V gene: TRBV13
clone size: .
D gene: .
CDR3 DNA: TGTGCCAGTTTAACAGGATCGAACACCGGGGAGCTGTTTTTT
CDR3 protein: CASLTGSNTGELFF

J gene: TRBJ2-1
V gene: TRBV5-4
clone size: .
D gene: TRBD2
CDR3 DNA: TGTGCCCTTGTACAGCGGGGGGGCCGGGGTGAGCAGTTCTTC
CDR3 protein: CALVQRGGRGEQFF

J gene: TRBJ2-7
V gene: TRBV3-2
clone size: many
D gene: .
CDR3 DNA: TGTGCCAGCAGCCAAGGACGGATCCCGAACCGCTTTACAGCCTACGAGCAGTACTTC
CDR3 protein: CASSQGRIPNRFTAYEQYF

J gene: TRBJ2-2
V gene: TRBV20-1
clone size: .
D gene: .
CDR3 DNA: TGCAGTGCTCCAGGGGATTCGATGACCGGGGAGCTGTTTTTT
CDR3 protein: CSAPGDSMTGELFF

J gene: TRBJ1-3
V gene: TRBV28
clone size: .
D gene: TRBD1
CDR3 DNA: TGTGCCAGCAGTTTATTAGGCCAGGGGGCTGGAAACACCATATATTTT
CDR3 protein: CASSLLGQGAGNTIYF

J gene: TRBJ2-3
V gene: TRBV28
clone size: many
D gene: .
CDR3 DNA: TGTGCCAGCAGTTCCCTAGGAGGTACTAGCACAGATACGCAGTATTTT
CDR3 protein: CASSSLGGTSTDTQYF

J gene: TRBJ1-3
V gene: TRBV6-2/TRBV6-3
clone size: .
D gene: .
CDR3 DNA: TGTGCCAGCAGTTCCACTCCGTATGGGACGGACCCCTCTGGAAACACCATATATTTT
CDR3 protein: CASSSTPYGTDPSGNTIYF